These 5 T cell receptor beta chains were all obtained from the same sample, sequenced in a study of T cell responses to AZD1222 COVID-19 vaccine. The data were produced by immunoSEQ multiplex PCR, yet TCRdb's version contains in-frame clones alone and is incomplete. There are approximately 160,000 clones in the sample; 93% occur only once, and approximately 0.97% lies in the top ten. Specimen: peripheral blood, collected on day 0 of AZD1222 vaccination. These receptors all stem from an adult in good health.

The chain is built from TRBV24-1 and TRBJ2-7, with 10 bases matching TRBD1. Per germline, CDR1 KGHDR and CDR2 SFDVKD. V gave up 5 bases and J gave up 5 bases; unmatched junction bases: 5. The CDR3 has 14 amino acids. This chain's CDR3 is CATSGGQGGDEQYF. The CDR3 DNA reads as TGTGCCACCAGTGGCGGACAGGGGGGCGACGAGCAGTACTTC.

The V gene is TRBV19, the J gene TRBJ1-2; TRBD1 matches at 8 bases. V gave up 3 bases and J gave up 6 bases; unmatched junction bases: 6. This CDR3 has 14 amino acids. Germline loops: CDR1 LNHDA, CDR2 SQIVND (reference sequence). The CDR3: CASSIQGAADGYTF. The CDR3 DNA follows: TGTGCCAGTAGTATTCAGGGGGCCGCGGATGGCTACACCTTC.

The V call is TRBV30, the J call TRBJ2-3; 9 positions agree with TRBD2. V lost 1 base to trimming and J lost 2 bases; unmatched junction nucleotides: 4. The CDR3 totals 15 residues. From germline, CDR1 is GTSNPN and CDR2 SVGIG (reference sequence). The CDR3 DNA is TGTGCCTGGAGTGGGCTAGCGGGGACCACAGATACGCAGTATTTT. Translation gives CAWSGLAGTTDTQYF.

The rearrangement uses TRBV7-9 and TRBJ2-3; perhaps TRBD2 as D (6 bases). Trimming cost V 1 base and J 0 bases, with 11 bases left between them. Germline V gene sequence: CDR1 SEHNR, CDR2 FQNEAQ (reference sequence). The length of the CDR3 is 16 residues. CDR3 DNA sequence: TGTGCCAGCAGCTTAGGGGGACTGTTGAGCACAGATACGCAGTATTTT. Translation gives CASSLGGLLSTDTQYF.

Points on this clone: The sample holds other DNA sequences that translate to the same CDR3. The genes are TRBV12-3 or TRBV12-4 and TRBJ1-2; TRBD1 matches at 7 bases. The CDR3 is made up of 13 amino acids. Losses at the gene ends were 2 bases for V and 8 bases for J; bases not matched to a gene: 5. CDR3 sequence (DNA): TGTGCCAGCAGTTTAAGGGGGCTCGGGGGCTACACCTTC. It encodes CASSLRGLGGYTF.